Listed below are T cell receptor beta chains from one sample, sequenced in a study of blood T cells in healthy people across ages. One entry per CDR3 protein, called by TCRdb with MiXCR from the 5' RACE reads. The sample holds about 670,000 distinct CDR3 sequences, around two fifths seen once. The specimen sequenced was blood. These receptor sequences come from a man at least 80 years old in good health. Both conserved end residues are part of each CDR3. Only some rows state a clone size, as once, few, many or a class for expanded clones.

v_gene	abundance	CDR3aa
TRBV18	NA	CTSSPSTEAFF
TRBV6-2/TRBV6-3	few	CASSYTLHGGSKNIQYF
TRBV4-1	many	CASSQAGLAGLAYEQYF
TRBV30	many	CAWSDGNTEAFF
TRBV7-2	NA	CASSGSGLVGVSGELFF
TRBV20-1	many	CSARDGSGGWDEQFF
TRBV7-8	few	CASSRRGGVYEQFF
TRBV24-1	few	CATTSADNEQFF
TRBV12-3/TRBV12-4	NA	CASSLATGFEAFF
TRBV14	NA	CASSQDSTKDTQYF
TRBV10-1	NA	CASSERSNYGYTF
TRBV4-3	NA	CASSQDRGRIGSPLHF
TRBV11-1	NA	CASSPPWGANVLTF
TRBV6-5	many	CASSDDRAGVTDTQYF
TRBV11-2	once	CASRDGGHTDTQYF
TRBV4-1	few	CASSQRRTEKNTEAFF
TRBV21-1	few	CASNLGGINTEAFF
TRBV7-2	few	CASSSMTGDGYTF
TRBV6-1	NA	CASSVRKPTLSTDTQYF
TRBV20-1	few	CSARDARTGGYYNEQFF
TRBV7-2	few	CASSPLLAGPTQETQYF
TRBV18	NA	CASSQSVTRGEQYF
TRBV6-6	once	CASGREVEAFF